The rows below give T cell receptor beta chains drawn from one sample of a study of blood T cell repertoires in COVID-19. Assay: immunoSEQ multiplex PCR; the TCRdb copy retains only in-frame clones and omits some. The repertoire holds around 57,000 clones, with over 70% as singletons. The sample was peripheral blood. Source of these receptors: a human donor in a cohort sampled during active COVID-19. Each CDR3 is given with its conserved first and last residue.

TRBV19	CASGGLGNQPQHF
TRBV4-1	CASSRDGLAGFGYEQYF
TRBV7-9	CASSLPGQGATQYF
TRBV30	CAWGSGRSEQYF
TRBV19	CASRSPGLPSGANVLTF
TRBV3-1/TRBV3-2	CASLKGAARDYGYTF
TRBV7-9	CASSPGVHNEQFF
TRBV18	CASSPRQGNQPQHF
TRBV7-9	CASSSSVQVNYGYTF
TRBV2	CASSAGQRTYEQYF
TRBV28	CASRTTGTATYEQYF
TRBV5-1	CASSLSSSTDTQYF
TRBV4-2	CASSHPLEGGSPLHF
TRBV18	CASGLGETQYF
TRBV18	CASSPAGLGQFF
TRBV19	CASSMLAGVEQFF
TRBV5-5	CASSFSGDNSPLHF
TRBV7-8	CASSVDLAGSYEQYF
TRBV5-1	CASSSGTGSGANVLTF
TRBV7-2	CASSLWAGGGYGYTF
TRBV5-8	CASSLKIGGGVHNEQFF
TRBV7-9	CASSSDSDPRGANVLTF
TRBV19	CARPRAGRKYEQYF
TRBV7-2	CASSPRTSGYNEQFF
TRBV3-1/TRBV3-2	CASSQEPGGLAGELFF